Listed below are T cell receptor beta chains from one sample, sequenced in a study of control samples from healthy donors and cancer patients. Measured with immunoSEQ multiplex PCR; TCRdb has only the in-frame clones, and not every one. The repertoire holds some 120,000 clones, with about 89% as singletons. Sequenced sample: blood. These receptors were obtained from a man between 60 and 75 years old in good health. CDR3s include the opening cysteine and the closing phenylalanine or tryptophan. D genes are given only for firm matches. Size is stated for part of the rows, as once, few or many counts, or as a class when the clone is expanded.

abundance: -; d_gene: TRBD1; j_gene: TRBJ1-2; v_gene: TRBV7-9; CDR3nt: TGTGCCAGCAGCCCCCTCCGACAGGGCGACTATGGCTACACCTTC; CDR3aa: CASSPLRQGDYGYTF
abundance: -; d_gene: -; j_gene: TRBJ1-4; v_gene: TRBV7-8; CDR3nt: TGTGCCAGCAGCTTGTACGGTACATCAACTAATGAAAAACTGTTTTTT; CDR3aa: CASSLYGTSTNEKLFF
abundance: -; d_gene: TRBD2; j_gene: TRBJ2-2; v_gene: TRBV6-5; CDR3nt: TGTGCCAGCAGGCGGGGGGGCCGCGACACCGGGGAGCTGTTTTTT; CDR3aa: CASRRGGRDTGELFF
abundance: -; d_gene: -; j_gene: TRBJ1-3; v_gene: TRBV6-5; CDR3nt: TGTGCCAGCACCATAAGGCAGCTTACTGGAAACACCATATATTTT; CDR3aa: CASTIRQLTGNTIYF
abundance: once; d_gene: -; j_gene: TRBJ2-1; v_gene: TRBV7-2; CDR3nt: TGTGCCAGCAGCCGGCGGACTAACTTCAACAATGAGCAGTTCTTC; CDR3aa: CASSRRTNFNNEQFF
abundance: once; d_gene: TRBD1; j_gene: TRBJ1-3; v_gene: TRBV11-2; CDR3nt: TGTGCCAGCAGAAGACAGGGGGTGTCTGGAAACACCATATATTTT; CDR3aa: CASRRQGVSGNTIYF
abundance: -; d_gene: -; j_gene: TRBJ2-1; v_gene: TRBV9; CDR3nt: TGTGCCAGCAGCATGACAGTGAGCTCCTACAATGAGCAGTTCTTC; CDR3aa: CASSMTVSSYNEQFF
abundance: few; d_gene: TRBD1; j_gene: TRBJ1-2; v_gene: TRBV18; CDR3nt: TGTGCCAGCTCAGCCCGACAAACAGGGGCATCTAACTATGGCTACACCTTC; CDR3aa: CASSARQTGASNYGYTF
abundance: -; d_gene: -; j_gene: TRBJ2-1; v_gene: TRBV5-6; CDR3nt: TGTGCCAGCAGCATCTCAGTTTTACCAAGCTCCTACAATGAGCAGTTCTTC; CDR3aa: CASSISVLPSSYNEQFF
abundance: -; d_gene: -; j_gene: TRBJ1-1; v_gene: TRBV16; CDR3nt: TGTGCCAGCAGCCAATCGACGATTTCATTCGGAGCTTTCTTT; CDR3aa: CASSQSTISFGAFF
abundance: -; d_gene: -; j_gene: TRBJ2-4; v_gene: TRBV19; CDR3nt: TGTGCCAGTAGTAAAGAACAGGGTGGGAGAGCCAAAAACATTCAGTACTTC; CDR3aa: CASSKEQGGRAKNIQYF
abundance: -; d_gene: TRBD1; j_gene: TRBJ1-6; v_gene: TRBV7-2; CDR3nt: TGTGCCAGCAGCTCAGTTAGCCGGGACAGGGGTAATTCACCCCTCCACTTT; CDR3aa: CASSSVSRDRGNSPLHF
abundance: once; d_gene: -; j_gene: TRBJ1-6; v_gene: TRBV11-1; CDR3nt: TGTGCCAGCACCTCGGGAATGGCGGCCTATAATTCACCCCTCCACTTT; CDR3aa: CASTSGMAAYNSPLHF
abundance: -; d_gene: TRBD1; j_gene: TRBJ1-2; v_gene: TRBV24-1; CDR3nt: TGTGCCACCAGTCAGGGGGCCGGTGGCTACACCTTC; CDR3aa: CATSQGAGGYTF
abundance: once; d_gene: TRBD1; j_gene: TRBJ2-5; v_gene: TRBV7-9; CDR3nt: TGTGCCAGCAGCCCTCGGGGACAGGAAGAGACCCAGTACTTC; CDR3aa: CASSPRGQEETQYF
abundance: -; d_gene: -; j_gene: TRBJ1-2; v_gene: TRBV23-1; CDR3nt: TGCGCCAGCAGTCAATTTGGGGGCCAGCACTATGGCTACACCTTC; CDR3aa: CASSQFGGQHYGYTF
abundance: -; d_gene: -; j_gene: TRBJ1-5; v_gene: TRBV6-5; CDR3nt: TGTGCCAGCAGTTACTCGGGGGCCGAGGGCAATCAGCCCCAGCATTTT; CDR3aa: CASSYSGAEGNQPQHF
abundance: -; d_gene: -; j_gene: TRBJ2-7; v_gene: TRBV6-5; CDR3nt: TGTGCCAGCAGTTACTTCCCGGGGGCAGGGCGCTACGAGCAGTACTTC; CDR3aa: CASSYFPGAGRYEQYF
abundance: once; d_gene: -; j_gene: TRBJ1-5; v_gene: TRBV28; CDR3nt: TGTGCCAGCAGCGACTCACAGTATAGCAATCAGCCCCAGCATTTT; CDR3aa: CASSDSQYSNQPQHF
abundance: few; d_gene: TRBD1; j_gene: TRBJ1-2; v_gene: TRBV7-6; CDR3nt: TGTGCCAGCAGCTTATTCCAACAGGGGGACTTCCCCTATGGCTACACCTTC; CDR3aa: CASSLFQQGDFPYGYTF
abundance: -; d_gene: TRBD1; j_gene: TRBJ2-3; v_gene: TRBV10-3; CDR3nt: TGTGCCATCAACCGCGGGACAGGGGCGACTAGCACAGATACGCAGTATTTT; CDR3aa: CAINRGTGATSTDTQYF
abundance: -; d_gene: -; j_gene: TRBJ1-1; v_gene: TRBV2; CDR3nt: TGTGCCAGCAGTGAGAAGGGTATGAACACTGAAGCTTTCTTT; CDR3aa: CASSEKGMNTEAFF
abundance: -; d_gene: TRBD1; j_gene: TRBJ1-1; v_gene: TRBV19; CDR3nt: TGTGCCAGTAAAACAGGGACAGACATGAACACTGAAGCTTTCTTT; CDR3aa: CASKTGTDMNTEAFF
abundance: -; d_gene: -; j_gene: TRBJ2-7; v_gene: TRBV6-5; CDR3nt: TGTGCCAGCAGTTTTCAGGGTAGCCCTCCCTACGAGCAGTACTTC; CDR3aa: CASSFQGSPPYEQYF